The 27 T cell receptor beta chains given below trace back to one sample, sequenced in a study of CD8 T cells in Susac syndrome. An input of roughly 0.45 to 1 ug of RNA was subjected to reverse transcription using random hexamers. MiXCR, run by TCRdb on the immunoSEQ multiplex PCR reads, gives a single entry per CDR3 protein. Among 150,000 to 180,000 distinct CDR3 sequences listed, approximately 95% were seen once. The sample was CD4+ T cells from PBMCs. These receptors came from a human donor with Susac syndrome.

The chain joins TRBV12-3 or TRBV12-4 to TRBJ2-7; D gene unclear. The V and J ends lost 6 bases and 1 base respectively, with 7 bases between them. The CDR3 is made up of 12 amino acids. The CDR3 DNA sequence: TGTGCCAGCAGCCGAGCATCCTACGAGCAGTACTTC. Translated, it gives CASSRASYEQYF.

The CDR3 sequence is CASSYSISSNQPQHF. In DNA form, the CDR3 reads TGTGCCAGCAGTTACTCGATCAGTAGCAATCAGCCCCAGCATTTT. The rearrangement uses TRBV6-5 and TRBJ1-5; no clear D gene. The length of the CDR3 is 15 residues. Trimming pared 0 bases from V and 0 bases from J, leaving 6 bases between. Germline lookup yields CDR1 MNHEY and CDR2 SVGAGI.

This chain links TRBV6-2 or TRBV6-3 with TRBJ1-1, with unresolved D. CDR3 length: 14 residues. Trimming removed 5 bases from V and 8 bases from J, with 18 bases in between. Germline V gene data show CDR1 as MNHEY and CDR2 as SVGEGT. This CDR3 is CASSRRSGSGEAFF. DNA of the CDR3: TGTGCCAGCAGTCGCCGGTCGGGCTCCGGGGAAGCTTTCTTT.

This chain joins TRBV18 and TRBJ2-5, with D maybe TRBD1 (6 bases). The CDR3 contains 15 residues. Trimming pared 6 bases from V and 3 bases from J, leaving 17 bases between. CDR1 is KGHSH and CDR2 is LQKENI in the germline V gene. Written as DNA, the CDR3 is TGTGCCAGCTCCCCCGGGACACCACTTGAAGAGACCCAGTACTTC. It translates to CASSPGTPLEETQYF.

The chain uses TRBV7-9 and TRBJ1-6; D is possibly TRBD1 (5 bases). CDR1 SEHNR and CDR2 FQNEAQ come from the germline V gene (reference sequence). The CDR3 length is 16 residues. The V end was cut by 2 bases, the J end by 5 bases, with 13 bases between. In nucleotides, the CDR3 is TGTGCCAGCAGCTTACACCCAGGGAATAATAATTCACCCCTCCACTTT. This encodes CASSLHPGNNNSPLHF. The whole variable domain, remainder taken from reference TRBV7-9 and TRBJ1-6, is DTGVSQNPRHKITKRGQNVTFRCDPISEHNRLYWYRQTLGQGPEFLTYFQNEAQLEKSRLLSDRFSAERPKGSFSTLEIQRTEQGDSAMYLCASSLHPGNNNSPLHFGNGTRLTVT.

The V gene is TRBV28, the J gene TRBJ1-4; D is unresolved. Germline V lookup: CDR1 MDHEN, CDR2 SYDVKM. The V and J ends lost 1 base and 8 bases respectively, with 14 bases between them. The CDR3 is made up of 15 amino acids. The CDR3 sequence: CASSLFTGSTEKLFF. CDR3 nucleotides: TGTGCCAGCAGTTTATTCACCGGGTCTACCGAAAAACTGTTTTTT.

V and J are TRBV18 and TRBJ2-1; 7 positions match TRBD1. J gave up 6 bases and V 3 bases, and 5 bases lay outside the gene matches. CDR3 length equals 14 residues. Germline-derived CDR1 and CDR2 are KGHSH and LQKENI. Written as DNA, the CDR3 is TGTGCCAGCTCACCGGGACAGAGTCTCAATGAGCAGTTCTTC. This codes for CASSPGQSLNEQFF.

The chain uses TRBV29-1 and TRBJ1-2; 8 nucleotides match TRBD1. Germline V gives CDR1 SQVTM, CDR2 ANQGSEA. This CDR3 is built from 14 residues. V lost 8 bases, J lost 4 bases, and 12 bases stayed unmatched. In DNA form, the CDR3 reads TGCAGCACCCACGCGGGACAGGCGGTCTATGGCTACACCTTC. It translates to CSTHAGQAVYGYTF.

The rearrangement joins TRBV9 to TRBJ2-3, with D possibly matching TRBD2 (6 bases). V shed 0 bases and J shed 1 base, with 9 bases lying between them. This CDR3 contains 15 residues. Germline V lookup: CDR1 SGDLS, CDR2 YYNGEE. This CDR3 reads CASSVVPGGTDTQYF. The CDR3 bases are TGTGCCAGCAGCGTAGTTCCGGGGGGCACAGATACGCAGTATTTT. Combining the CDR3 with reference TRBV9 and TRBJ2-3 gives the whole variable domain DSGVTQTPKHLITATGQRVTLRCSPRSGDLSVYWYQQSLDQGLQFLIQYYNGEERAKGNILERFSAQQFPDLHSELNLSSLELGDSALYFCASSVVPGGTDTQYFGPGTRLTVL.

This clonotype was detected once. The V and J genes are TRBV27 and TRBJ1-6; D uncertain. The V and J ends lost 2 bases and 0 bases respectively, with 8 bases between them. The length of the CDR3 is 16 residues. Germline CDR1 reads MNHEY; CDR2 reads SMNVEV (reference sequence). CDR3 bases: TGTGCCAGCAGTTTAGATCTGAGCTCCTATAATTCACCCCTCCACTTT. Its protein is CASSLDLSSYNSPLHF.

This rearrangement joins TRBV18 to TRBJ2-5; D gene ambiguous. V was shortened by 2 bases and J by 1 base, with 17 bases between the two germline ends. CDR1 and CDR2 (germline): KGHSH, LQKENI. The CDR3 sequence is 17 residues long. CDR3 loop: CASSPSYAVRGQETQYF. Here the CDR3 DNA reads TGTGCCAGCTCACCATCTTATGCTGTTAGAGGCCAAGAGACCCAGTACTTC. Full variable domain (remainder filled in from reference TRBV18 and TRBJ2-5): NAGVMQNPRHLVRRRGQEARLRCSPMKGHSHVYWYRQLPEEGLKFMVYLQKENIIDESGMPKERFSAEFPKEGPSILRIQQVVRGDSAAYFCASSPSYAVRGQETQYFGPGTRLLVL.

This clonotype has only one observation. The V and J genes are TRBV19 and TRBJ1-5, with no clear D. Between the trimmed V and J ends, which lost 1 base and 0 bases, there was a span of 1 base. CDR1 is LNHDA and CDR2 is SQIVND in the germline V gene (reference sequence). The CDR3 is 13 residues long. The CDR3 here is CASSIASNQPQHF. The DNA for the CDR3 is TGTGCCAGTAGTATAGCTAGCAATCAGCCCCAGCATTTT.

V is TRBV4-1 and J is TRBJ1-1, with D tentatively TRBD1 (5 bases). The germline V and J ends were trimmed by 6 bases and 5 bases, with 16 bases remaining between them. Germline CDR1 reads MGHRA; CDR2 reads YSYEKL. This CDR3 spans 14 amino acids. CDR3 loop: CASSQTPGWTEAFF. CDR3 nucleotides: TGCGCCAGCAGTCAGACGCCAGGGTGGACTGAAGCTTTCTTT.

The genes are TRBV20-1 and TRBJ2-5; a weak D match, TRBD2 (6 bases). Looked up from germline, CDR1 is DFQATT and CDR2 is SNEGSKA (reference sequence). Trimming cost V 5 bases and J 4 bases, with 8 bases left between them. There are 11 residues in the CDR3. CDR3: CSAAEGETQYF. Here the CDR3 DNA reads TGCAGTGCTGCGGAGGGAGAGACCCAGTACTTC.

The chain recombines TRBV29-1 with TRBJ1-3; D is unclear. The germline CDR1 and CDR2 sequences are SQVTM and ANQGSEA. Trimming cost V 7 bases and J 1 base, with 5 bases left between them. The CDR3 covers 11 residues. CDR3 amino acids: CSADSGNTIYF. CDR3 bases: TGCAGCGCAGATTCTGGAAACACCATATATTTT.

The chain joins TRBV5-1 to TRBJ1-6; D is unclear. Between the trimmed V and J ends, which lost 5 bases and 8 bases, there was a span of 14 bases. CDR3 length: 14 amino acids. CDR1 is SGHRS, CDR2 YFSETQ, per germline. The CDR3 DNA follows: TGCGCCAGCAGTTCGACGGAGGGCCATTCACCCCTCCACTTT. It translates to CASSSTEGHSPLHF.

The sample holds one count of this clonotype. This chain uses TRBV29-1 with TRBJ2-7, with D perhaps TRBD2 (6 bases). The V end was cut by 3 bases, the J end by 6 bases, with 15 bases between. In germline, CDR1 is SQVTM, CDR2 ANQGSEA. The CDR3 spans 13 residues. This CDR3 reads CSVDGVFGGEQYF. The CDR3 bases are TGCAGCGTTGATGGGGTCTTCGGGGGCGAGCAGTACTTC.

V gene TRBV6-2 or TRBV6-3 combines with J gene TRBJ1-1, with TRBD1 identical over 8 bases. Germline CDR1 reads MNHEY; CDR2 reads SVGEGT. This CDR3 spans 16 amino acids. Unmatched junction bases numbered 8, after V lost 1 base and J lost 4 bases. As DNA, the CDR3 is TGTGCCAGCAGTTACTTTACTGACAGGGGTGTCACTGAAGCTTTCTTT. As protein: CASSYFTDRGVTEAFF.

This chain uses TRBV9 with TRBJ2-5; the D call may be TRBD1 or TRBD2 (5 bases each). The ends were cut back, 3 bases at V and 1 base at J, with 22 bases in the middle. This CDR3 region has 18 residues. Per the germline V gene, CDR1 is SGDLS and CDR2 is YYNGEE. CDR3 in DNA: TGTGCCAGCAGCGACGGCTACGGGACGCTGAGATTCCAAGAGACCCAGTACTTC. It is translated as CASSDGYGTLRFQETQYF.

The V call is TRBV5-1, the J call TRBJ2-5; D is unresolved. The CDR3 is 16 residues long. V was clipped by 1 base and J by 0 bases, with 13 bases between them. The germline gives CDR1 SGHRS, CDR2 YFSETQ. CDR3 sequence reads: CASSLSSFLYQETQYF. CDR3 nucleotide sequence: TGCGCCAGCAGCTTGAGTAGTTTTCTGTACCAAGAGACCCAGTACTTC. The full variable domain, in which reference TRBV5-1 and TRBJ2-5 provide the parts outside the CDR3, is KAGVTQTPRYLIKTRGQQVTLSCSPISGHRSVSWYQQTPGQGLQFLFEYFSETQRNKGNFPGRFSGRQFSNSRSEMNVSTLELGDSALYLCASSLSSFLYQETQYFGPGTRLLVL.

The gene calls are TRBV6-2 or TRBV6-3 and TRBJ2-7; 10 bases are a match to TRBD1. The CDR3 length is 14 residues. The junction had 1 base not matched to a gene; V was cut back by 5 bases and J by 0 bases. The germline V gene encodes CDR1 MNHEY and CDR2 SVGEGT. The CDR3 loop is CASSRTGGSYEQYF. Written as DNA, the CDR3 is TGTGCCAGCAGTCGGACAGGGGGCTCCTACGAGCAGTACTTC.

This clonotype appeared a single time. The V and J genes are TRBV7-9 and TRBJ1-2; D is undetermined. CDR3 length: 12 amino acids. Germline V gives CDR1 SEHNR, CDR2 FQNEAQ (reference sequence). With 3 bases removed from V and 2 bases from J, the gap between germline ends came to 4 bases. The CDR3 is CASSFENYGYTF. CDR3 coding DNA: TGTGCCAGCAGCTTCGAAAACTATGGCTACACCTTC.

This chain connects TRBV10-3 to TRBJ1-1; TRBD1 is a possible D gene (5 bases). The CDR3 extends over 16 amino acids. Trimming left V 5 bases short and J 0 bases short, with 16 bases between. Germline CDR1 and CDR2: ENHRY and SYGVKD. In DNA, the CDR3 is TGTGCCATCAGTTCGGCAGGCTGGGGGATGAACACTGAAGCTTTCTTT. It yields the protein CAISSAGWGMNTEAFF.

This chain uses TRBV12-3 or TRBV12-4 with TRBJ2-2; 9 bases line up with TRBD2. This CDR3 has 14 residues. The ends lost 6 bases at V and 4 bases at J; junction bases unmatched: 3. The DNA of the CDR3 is TGTGCCAGCAGAAGACTAGCGGCCACCGGGGAGCTGTTTTTT. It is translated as CASRRLAATGELFF.

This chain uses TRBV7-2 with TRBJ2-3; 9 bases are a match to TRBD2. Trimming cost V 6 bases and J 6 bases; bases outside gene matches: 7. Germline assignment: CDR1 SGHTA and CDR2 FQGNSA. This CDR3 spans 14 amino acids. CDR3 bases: TGTGCCAGCAGGGCGGGGGGGCCGAGGGATACGCAGTATTTT. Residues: CASRAGGPRDTQYF.

CDR3 bases: TGTGCCAGCAGACCCCTCGGGACTAGCAATTCCTACGAGCAGTACTTC. Residues: CASRPLGTSNSYEQYF. This chain joins TRBV27 and TRBJ2-7, with 9 bases lining up with TRBD2. The CDR3 runs to 16 residues. Germline loops: CDR1 MNHEY, CDR2 SMNVEV (reference sequence). The J segment lost 1 base and the V segment lost 6 bases, leaving 10 bases of the junction unmatched.

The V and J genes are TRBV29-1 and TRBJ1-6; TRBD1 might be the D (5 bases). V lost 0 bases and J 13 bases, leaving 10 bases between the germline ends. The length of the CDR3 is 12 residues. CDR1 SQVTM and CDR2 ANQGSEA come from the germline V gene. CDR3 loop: CSVEDQAGPLHF. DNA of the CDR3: TGCAGCGTTGAAGATCAGGCAGGGCCCCTCCACTTT.